This is a list of T cell receptor beta chains from one sample in a study of CD4+ T cells in melanoma. The method was immunoSEQ multiplex PCR; TCRdb's version includes in-frame clones alone and lacks a portion of them. The repertoire has over 130,000 clones, about 90% of them found once; the top ten carry approximately 1.5%. The receptors were gathered from a human donor with melanoma. Each CDR3 is given with its conserved first and last residue. The D gene is left open where the match is weak. Rows give clone size only sometimes, using once, few, many, or a class for an expanded clone.

clone_size cdr3_length j_call v_call d_call cdr3_nt cdr3_aa
- 15 TRBJ1-5 TRBV6-6 - TGTGCCAGCAGTTACAATCCCCATAGCAATCAGCCCCAGCATTTT CASSYNPHSNQPQHF
few 15 TRBJ1-1 TRBV9 - TGTGCCAGCAGCGTAGAGGGACGGAGGAACACTGAAGCTTTCTTT CASSVEGRRNTEAFF
few 14 TRBJ2-7 TRBV27 - TGTGCCAGCAGGCGCCGGGACACCGCCTACGAGCAGTACTTC CASRRRDTAYEQYF
- 16 TRBJ1-1 TRBV19 TRBD1 TGTGCCAGTATCTCACAGGGGGCGCTTAGTAGGACTGAAGCTTTCTTT CASISQGALSRTEAFF
- 17 TRBJ2-1 TRBV5-1 TRBD2 TGCGCCAGCAGCAGGACTAGCGGGGGGCTCTCCTACAATGAGCAGTTCTTC CASSRTSGGLSYNEQFF
- 17 TRBJ2-7 TRBV14 TRBD2 TGTGCCAGCAGCCAAGGGGTCCTAGCGGGGGGGTCCTACGAGCAGTACTTC CASSQGVLAGGSYEQYF
- 15 TRBJ2-3 TRBV6-1 - TGTGCCAGCAGTGAAGCGTGGGGGTGGGCAGATACGCAGTATTTT CASSEAWGWADTQYF
- 15 TRBJ2-7 TRBV5-1 - TGCGCCAGCAGCTTATTCAGCAGTCCGTCCTACGAGCAGTACTTC CASSLFSSPSYEQYF
- 13 TRBJ1-6 TRBV2 - TGTGCCAGCATCGACATCATCGCCTCACCCCTCCACTTT CASIDIIASPLHF
once 13 TRBJ2-1 TRBV7-9 TRBD1 TGTGCCTTAACCGGGACAGGGGTAAATGAGCAGTTCTTC CALTGTGVNEQFF
- 15 TRBJ1-2 TRBV30 TRBD1 TGTGCCTGGACCGGCGGACAGGTTATTAACTATGGCTACACCTTC CAWTGGQVINYGYTF
- 19 TRBJ2-4 TRBV4-1 TRBD2 TGCGCCAGCAGTCAAGCGCTGGCGGGGGTACTCATAGCCAAAAACATTCAGTACTTC CASSQALAGVLIAKNIQYF
once 14 TRBJ1-2 TRBV2 - TGTGCCAGCAGTGAAGACACAGGGTTCTATGGCTACACCTTC CASSEDTGFYGYTF
- 12 TRBJ1-1 TRBV6-6 - TGTGCCAGCAGTACACGGAGCAACGAAGCTTTCTTT CASSTRSNEAFF
- 15 TRBJ2-2 TRBV9 - TGTGCCAGCAGCCCCGATCTCGTTGAGACCGGGGAGCTGTTTTTT CASSPDLVETGELFF
- 15 TRBJ1-2 TRBV5-1 - TGCGCCAGCAGACCTCAGACAGGCCTTAACTATGGCTACACCTTC CASRPQTGLNYGYTF
- 15 TRBJ2-1 TRBV5-4 - TGTGCCAGCAGCGCATCAGGTGGCTCCTACAATGAGCAGTTCTTC CASSASGGSYNEQFF
- 18 TRBJ1-4 TRBV2 TRBD1 TGTGCCAGCGGAGGGCCCAAGACAGGGGATGCCTGGGATGAAAAACTGTTTTTT CASGGPKTGDAWDEKLFF
- 13 TRBJ1-1 TRBV19 - TGTGCCAGTAGTTTCGGTGCCAGGTTAGAAGCTTTCTTT CASSFGARLEAFF
- 15 TRBJ1-5 TRBV5-5 - TGTGCCAGCAGCTTGGTGGTTGTGAACAATCAGCCCCAGCATTTT CASSLVVVNNQPQHF
- 13 TRBJ1-2 TRBV6-1 - TGTGCCTCATGGGGGGGGAGCGTCTATGGCTACACCTTC CASWGGSVYGYTF
- 15 TRBJ2-1 TRBV5-1 - TGCGCCAGCAGCTTGTTGGGGGAATCCTACAATGAGCAGTTCTTC CASSLLGESYNEQFF
- 13 TRBJ2-5 TRBV29-1 - TGCAGCGTGGAGAGAAGCGGAGGGGGGACCCAGTACTTC CSVERSGGGTQYF
- 16 TRBJ1-6 TRBV9 - TGTGCCAGCAGCGTATCCCCGCGGGGGGAGGATTCACCCCTCCACTTT CASSVSPRGEDSPLHF
- 13 TRBJ1-6 TRBV2 - TGTGCCAGCCAACCCCTCGGTGGTTCACCCCTCCACTTT CASQPLGGSPLHF
once 18 TRBJ2-7 TRBV7-2 - TGTGCCAGCAGCTTAGAGTCTCTAGGGGGGGGCTATTCCTACGAGCAGTACTTC CASSLESLGGGYSYEQYF
- 16 TRBJ2-3 TRBV6-6 TRBD1 TGTGCCAGCAGGGGGTTCGACAGGGGTAACGCAGATACGCAGTATTTT CASRGFDRGNADTQYF
- 15 TRBJ1-2 TRBV30 - TGTGCCTGGAGTAGTGGGGGCTCCCGGCTAGGGGGCTACACCTTC CAWSSGGSRLGGYTF
- 14 TRBJ2-3 TRBV7-6 - TGTGCCAGCAGCCTCCGGACCGGAACAGATACGCAGTATTTT CASSLRTGTDTQYF
- 13 TRBJ2-3 TRBV2 - TGTGCCAGCAGTGTGTCTAGCCTCGATACGCAGTATTTT CASSVSSLDTQYF
- 13 TRBJ1-5 TRBV30 - TGTGCCTGGAGCCGACAGTCTTATCAGCCCCAGCATTTT CAWSRQSYQPQHF
- 12 TRBJ2-3 TRBV2 - TGTGCCAGCAGGGGGGATGAAATGACGCAGTATTTT CASRGDEMTQYF
- 18 TRBJ2-3 TRBV5-1 TRBD1 TGCGCCAGCAGCTTACCCCAGGGGGCCGCCTCTAGCACAGATACGCAGTATTTT CASSLPQGAASSTDTQYF
- 13 TRBJ1-2 TRBV5-1 - TGCGCCAGCAGCTTGGAGTCAGGTGATGGCTACACCTTC CASSLESGDGYTF
- 15 TRBJ1-1 TRBV7-3 TRBD1 TGTGCCAGCAGCTCGACAGGGGGCCCATACACTGAAGCTTTCTTT CASSSTGGPYTEAFF
once 20 TRBJ2-5 TRBV28 TRBD2 TGTGCCAGCAGCCCTGAACCGGGACTAGCGGGGGGGCCCCGGAGGGAGACCCAGTACTTC CASSPEPGLAGGPRRETQYF
- 15 TRBJ2-7 TRBV19 - TGTGCCAGTAGTGTCACGGCTCCGGTCGCGGTGGAGCAGTACTTC CASSVTAPVAVEQYF
- 20 TRBJ2-5 TRBV4-2 TRBD1 TGTGCCAGCAGCCAATCAGGAACCGGGACAGGGTTAACGAAACAAGAGACCCAGTACTTC CASSQSGTGTGLTKQETQYF
- 11 TRBJ2-5 TRBV20-1 - TGCAGTGCTAGGTGGCAAGAGACCCAGTACTTC CSARWQETQYF
- 14 TRBJ1-2 TRBV19 - TGTGCCAGTAGTATAAGGAGGCGGAATTATGGCTACACCTTC CASSIRRRNYGYTF
- 16 TRBJ2-2 TRBV18 - TGTGCCAGCTCACCACCGGGACGGATGAACACCGGGGAGCTGTTTTTT CASSPPGRMNTGELFF
- 12 TRBJ2-2 TRBV10-2 - TGCGCCAGCAGTCCGGGGAGGGGGGAGCTGTTTTTT CASSPGRGELFF
- 11 TRBJ2-5 TRBV20-1 - TGCAGTGCTAGAGTCGGGGAGACCCAGTACTTC CSARVGETQYF